The 27 T cell receptor beta chains below come from one sample, sequenced in a study of blood T cell repertoires in COVID-19. The table came from immunoSEQ multiplex PCR; TCRdb's copy has only in-frame clones and leaves some out. The sample carries 350,000 to 400,000 clones, approximately 89% recorded once. The sample consisted of PBMCs or T cells enriched from blood (not recorded which). Receptor source: a woman aged 40 to 50 who had been exposed to COVID-19.

V and J are TRBV19 and TRBJ1-6; D possibly corresponds to TRBD1 (5 bases). Germline CDR1 is LNHDA and CDR2 is SQIVND (reference sequence). The CDR3 is 15 amino acids. V was shortened by 7 bases and J by 7 bases, with 17 bases between the two germline ends. The CDR3 here is CASTQTGGSNSPLHF. In DNA form, the CDR3 reads TGTGCCAGTACTCAGACGGGGGGATCAAATTCACCCCTCCACTTT.

This chain's CDR3 is CASTGTGYGNTEAFF. The CDR3 coding sequence is TGTGCCAGCACCGGGACAGGGTATGGGAACACTGAAGCTTTCTTT. The chain is built from TRBV25-1 and TRBJ1-1; 9 bases map to TRBD1. This CDR3 spans 15 amino acids. The germline CDR1 and CDR2 sequences are MGHDK and SYGVNS. Unmatched junction bases numbered 7, after V lost 7 bases and J lost 1 base.

This clone was found once. The chain employs TRBV5-1 and TRBJ1-2; D not certain. Deletions cut 6 bases from V and 2 bases from J, with 17 bases between. Germline assignment: CDR1 SGHRS and CDR2 YFSETQ. The CDR3 sequence is 15 residues long. The CDR3 bases are TGCGCCAGCACCCCGAGGCCGGAGCTAAACTATGGCTACACCTTC. This sequence encodes CASTPRPELNYGYTF. The complete variable domain, with remaining parts taken from reference TRBV5-1 and TRBJ1-2, reads KAGVTQTPRYLIKTRGQQVTLSCSPISGHRSVSWYQQTPGQGLQFLFEYFSETQRNKGNFPGRFSGRQFSNSRSEMNVSTLELGDSALYLCASTPRPELNYGYTFGSGTRLTVV.

V is TRBV12-2 and J is TRBJ1-5; the table's D gene call, TRBD1, was not cross checked with the DNA. TRBV12-2 is shown as a pseudogene. CDR3 size: 17 residues. CDR3 DNA sequence: TGTGCAAGTCGCTCCAAGCCGACAGGGAATAGCAATCAGCCCCAGCATTTT. It codes for CASRSKPTGNSNQPQHF.

The J gene is TRBJ1-1, the V gene TRBV7-2; possible D gene TRBD1, 6 bases. CDR1 is SGHTA and CDR2 is FQGNSA in the germline V gene. CDR3 length equals 13 residues. V was shortened by 6 bases and J by 4 bases, with 12 bases between the two germline ends. The CDR3 loop is CASRSTGSTEAFF. The CDR3 coding sequence is TGTGCCAGCAGATCAACAGGGTCCACTGAAGCTTTCTTT.

The chain carries TRBV10-3 and TRBJ1-1; maybe TRBD1 (5 bases). CDR1 ENHRY and CDR2 SYGVKD come from the germline V gene. This CDR3 has 14 residues. V lost 8 bases, J lost 0 bases, and 13 bases lay in between. The CDR3 nucleotides are TGTGCCATCGGGGGGGAGTTGATGAACACTGAAGCTTTCTTT. Amino acid sequence: CAIGGELMNTEAFF.

This clone has more than one count but fewer than ten. This sequence joins TRBV10-1 and TRBJ2-7, with TRBD1 identical over 8 bases. V dropped 4 bases and J dropped 4; count of bases not matched to a gene: 6. This CDR3 is 14 amino acids long. Germline V gives CDR1 WNHNN, CDR2 SYGVQD (reference sequence). The DNA of the CDR3 is TGCGCCAGCAGTGTCCAACAGGGGGGATACGAGCAGTACTTC. It yields the protein CASSVQQGGYEQYF.

The J gene is TRBJ1-1, the V gene TRBV7-3; the D gene is possibly TRBD1 (5 bases). CDR1 is SGHTA, CDR2 FQGTGA, per germline. Trimming shortened V by 1 base and J by 8 bases, and 11 bases separated the two germline ends. This CDR3 has 13 residues. The CDR3 reads CASSLKTETEAFF. In nucleotides, the CDR3 is TGTGCCAGCAGCTTAAAGACAGAAACCGAAGCTTTCTTT.

This clone has a single count. The chain recombines TRBV30 with TRBJ2-7, with D possibly matching TRBD2 (7 bases). V was clipped by 2 bases and J by 0 bases, with 14 bases between them. Germline CDR1 is GTSNPN and CDR2 is SVGIG (reference sequence). CDR3 size: 15 residues. The DNA of the CDR3 is TGTGCCTGGAGTCGGAGCGGGACACACTCCTACGAGCAGTACTTC. This encodes CAWSRSGTHSYEQYF.

The chain employs TRBV27 and TRBJ1-2; weak D call: TRBD1 (6 bases). The CDR3 is 15 amino acids. Germline V lookup: CDR1 MNHEY, CDR2 SMNVEV (reference sequence). V shed 8 bases and J shed 3 bases, with 19 bases lying between them. DNA of the CDR3: TGTGCCAGCGTATCCTCCTGGGCAGGGGACTATGGCTACACCTTC. Residues: CASVSSWAGDYGYTF.

The rearrangement links TRBV10-3 to TRBJ2-3; tentatively, D is TRBD2 (6 bases). This CDR3 region has 14 residues. Per the germline V gene, CDR1 is ENHRY and CDR2 is SYGVKD. V dropped 3 bases and J dropped 0 bases, with 7 bases sitting between them. DNA of the CDR3: TGTGCCATCAGTGACGGGACTAGCACAGATACGCAGTATTTT. This gives the protein CAISDGTSTDTQYF.

V is TRBV7-3 and J is TRBJ2-2; the D gene is possibly TRBD1 (5 bases). The length of the CDR3 is 13 residues. With 5 bases removed from V and 4 bases from J, the gap between germline ends came to 8 bases. CDR1 and CDR2 from the germline V gene are SGHTA and FQGTGA. The CDR3 DNA sequence: TGTGCCAGCAGCCTGACAGTCACCGGGGAGCTGTTTTTT. Translated: CASSLTVTGELFF.

The rearrangement links TRBV28 to TRBJ2-4; 14 positions match TRBD2. Germline V lookup: CDR1 MDHEN, CDR2 SYDVKM. The length of the CDR3 is 20 residues. The trim removed 3 bases at V and 0 bases at J, leaving 10 bases unmatched. CDR3 loop: CASSFLTSGRGNLAKNIQYF. CDR3 nucleotides: TGTGCCAGCAGTTTCCTGACTAGCGGGAGGGGAAACCTAGCCAAAAACATTCAGTACTTC.

This clone appeared once. The chain uses TRBV19 and TRBJ1-5; TRBD1 is a possible D gene (6 bases). Germline CDR1 and CDR2: LNHDA and SQIVND (reference sequence). The CDR3 sequence is 11 residues long. V lost 6 bases and J 9 bases, leaving 9 bases between the germline ends. The CDR3 region has the DNA TGTGCCAGTAGCGAAGGGGGGCCCCAGCATTTT. Amino acid sequence: CASSEGGPQHF.

The rearrangement links TRBV9 to TRBJ2-1; perhaps TRBD2 as D (5 bases). The V end lost 3 bases, the J end lost 4 bases, and 20 bases lay between the germline ends. Germline CDR1 is SGDLS and CDR2 is YYNGEE. This CDR3 is built from 17 residues. CDR3 sequence reads: CASSGLRVGKTYNEQFF. The CDR3 DNA sequence: TGTGCCAGCAGCGGCTTGAGGGTGGGGAAGACGTACAATGAGCAGTTCTTC.

The gene calls are TRBV7-6 and TRBJ2-1; 7 bases line up with TRBD2. The CDR3 loop spans 18 amino acids. Trimming cost V 1 base and J 0 bases; bases outside gene matches: 9. Germline V gene data show CDR1 as SGHVS and CDR2 as FNYEAQ. CDR3 DNA: TGTGCCAGCAGCTTAGAAGCTAGCGGACATAGCTCCTACAATGAGCAGTTCTTC. Encoded protein: CASSLEASGHSSYNEQFF.

This clone was seen only once. The chain is built from TRBV23-1 and TRBJ2-7; 11 nucleotides line up with TRBD2. TRBV23-1 is an ORF; its function is uncertain. V lost 2 bases to trimming and J lost 3 bases; unmatched junction nucleotides: 18. CDR3 length equals 20 residues. CDR3 amino acids: CASSQITGTSGDKFFYEQYF. The DNA for the CDR3 is TGCGCCAGCAGTCAAATCACCGGGACTAGCGGAGATAAATTCTTCTACGAGCAGTACTTC.

The chain carries TRBV15 and TRBJ1-2, with 7 bases that match TRBD1. Germline trimming cut 1 base from V and 8 bases from J; bases unmatched to any gene: 4. The CDR3 loop spans 13 amino acids. The germline CDR1 and CDR2 sequences are LNHNV and YYDKDF (reference sequence). CDR3 region: CATSRGQGQGYTF. CDR3 nucleotide sequence: TGTGCCACCAGCAGAGGACAGGGCCAAGGCTACACCTTC.

The gene calls are TRBV12-3 or TRBV12-4 and TRBJ2-7; 7 bases are a match to TRBD1. The V gene end was trimmed by 5 bases and the J gene end by 6 bases; junction bases not matched to a gene: 4. The CDR3 spans 12 residues. This CDR3 is CASSDRVGEQYF. Here the CDR3 DNA reads TGTGCCAGCAGTGACAGGGTAGGCGAGCAGTACTTC.

This clone was detected only once. The chain joins TRBV5-1 to TRBJ2-7; D is unresolved. CDR1 is SGHRS and CDR2 is YFSETQ in the germline V gene. The germline V and J ends were trimmed by 1 base and 2 bases, with 7 bases remaining between them. This CDR3 contains 13 residues. Here the CDR3 reads CASSLSPTYEQYF. For the CDR3, the DNA is TGCGCCAGCAGCTTGAGCCCCACCTACGAGCAGTACTTC. Complete variable domain (other parts from reference TRBV5-1 and TRBJ2-7): KAGVTQTPRYLIKTRGQQVTLSCSPISGHRSVSWYQQTPGQGLQFLFEYFSETQRNKGNFPGRFSGRQFSNSRSEMNVSTLELGDSALYLCASSLSPTYEQYFGPGTRLTVT.

In DNA, the CDR3 is TGCAGCGTTGATGGTATGGGGACTAGCTTTCCAGATACGCAGTATTTT. This codes for CSVDGMGTSFPDTQYF. This chain links TRBV29-1 with TRBJ2-3; 9 bases fit TRBD2. CDR3 length equals 16 residues. From germline, CDR1 is SQVTM and CDR2 ANQGSEA. V dropped 3 bases and J dropped 4; count of bases not matched to a gene: 11.

The chain uses TRBV5-4 and TRBJ2-7, with TRBD2 matching over 12 bases. Germline values: CDR1 SGHNT, CDR2 YYREEE (reference sequence). The CDR3 is made up of 16 amino acids. V lost 4 bases and J lost 0; bases outside the gene matches: 5. CDR3 nucleotides: TGTGCCAGCAGCCGCGGACTAGCGGGAACCTCCTACGAGCAGTACTTC. It is translated as CASSRGLAGTSYEQYF.

The gene calls are TRBV7-3 and TRBJ1-6; 10 bases are shared with TRBD1. This CDR3 has 14 residues. Germline V lookup: CDR1 SGHTA, CDR2 FQGTGA. J lost 7 bases, V lost 5 bases, and 2 bases had no gene match. For the CDR3, the DNA is TGTGCCAGCAGCCGGGACAGGGGAAATTCACCCCTCCACTTT. Amino acid sequence: CASSRDRGNSPLHF. The whole variable domain, filled in from reference TRBV7-3 and TRBJ1-6, reads GAGVSQTPSNKVTEKGKYVELRCDPISGHTALYWYRQSLGQGPEFLIYFQGTGAADDSGLPNDRFFAVRPEGSVSTLKIQRTERGDSAVYLCASSRDRGNSPLHFGNGTRLTVT.

The V call is TRBV7-9, the J call TRBJ1-1, with D unclear. Looked up from germline, CDR1 is SEHNR and CDR2 is FQNEAQ (reference sequence). V lost 5 bases and J lost 5, with 18 bases in between. The CDR3 is made up of 15 amino acids. This CDR3 is CASSVDSRGRTEAFF. DNA of the CDR3: TGTGCCAGCAGCGTGGACTCCCGAGGGAGAACTGAAGCTTTCTTT.

V is TRBV30 and J is TRBJ2-5; TRBD2 aligns across 8 bases. Germline V gene lookup returns CDR1 GTSNPN and CDR2 SVGIG (reference sequence). With V trimmed by 7 bases and J by 4 bases, 8 bases remained unmatched. The CDR3 is 13 residues long. This chain's CDR3 is CASSLLAGETQYF. The CDR3 nucleotides read TGTGCCTCCTCGTTGCTAGCGGGAGAGACCCAGTACTTC.

The chain joins TRBV10-2 to TRBJ2-7; maybe TRBD2 (5 bases). Germline CDR1 and CDR2: WSHSY and SAAADI. This CDR3 is 14 amino acids long. V was clipped by 5 bases and J by 2 bases, with 13 bases between them. CDR3 amino acids: CASSRFPGAYEQYF. The CDR3 DNA follows: TGCGCCAGCAGTCGTTTCCCCGGGGCCTACGAGCAGTACTTC.

The V gene is TRBV10-1, the J gene TRBJ1-2; tentative D call: TRBD1 (6 bases). The CDR3 covers 15 residues. Germline CDR1 WNHNN, CDR2 SYGVQD (reference sequence). V was trimmed by 7 bases and J by 0 bases, leaving 15 bases between them. In nucleotides, the CDR3 is TGCGCCAGCAAGCCGGGACACCGAACTAACTATGGCTACACCTTC. It specifies CASKPGHRTNYGYTF.